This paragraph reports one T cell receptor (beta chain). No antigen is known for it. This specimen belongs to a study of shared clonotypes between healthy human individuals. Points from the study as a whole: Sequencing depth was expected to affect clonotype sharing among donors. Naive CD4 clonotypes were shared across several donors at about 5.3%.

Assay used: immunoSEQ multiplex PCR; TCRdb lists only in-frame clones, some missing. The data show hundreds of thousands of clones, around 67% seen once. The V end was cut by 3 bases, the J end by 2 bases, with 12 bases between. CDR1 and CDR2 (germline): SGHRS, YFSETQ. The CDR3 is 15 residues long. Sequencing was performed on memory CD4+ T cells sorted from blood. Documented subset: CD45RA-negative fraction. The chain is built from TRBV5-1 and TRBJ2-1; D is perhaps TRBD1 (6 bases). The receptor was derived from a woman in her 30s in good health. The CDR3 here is CASSSDSNAYNEQFF. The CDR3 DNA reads TGCGCCAGCAGCTCGGACAGTAACGCCTACAATGAGCAGTTCTTC.